The clone carrying this T cell receptor (beta chain) was observed a handful of times. The antigen is not known. Using its own MiXCR run on the 5' RACE reads, TCRdb lists one record per CDR3 protein. The data show 170,000 or so distinct CDR3 sequences, 20% to 25% seen once. The record originates from a study of T-cell memory formation after mild COVID-19. Germline CDR1 and CDR2: LNHNV and YYDKDF (reference sequence). The CDR3 extends over 16 amino acids. With V trimmed by 1 base and J by 6 bases, 12 bases remained unmatched. Study-wide results and caveats: For second-wave clones that peaked at day 37, SARS-CoV-2 specificity went unverified. Researchers report contracting CD4+ clones mostly in CM and EM, with CD8+ clones in EMRA. A second wave expanding day 15 to 37 was CD4+-biased; contracting clones were balanced.

This rearrangement joins TRBV15 to TRBJ2-7, with 7 bases matching TRBD1. This TCR was recovered from an adult woman who had mild COVID-19 (a few samples of this study predate the infection). Cell type and time point are not known. The specimen sequenced was PBMCs or a T cell subset sorted from them (not recorded which). CDR3 region: CATSRGKQGLMGEQYF. The CDR3 region has the DNA TGTGCCACCAGCAGAGGGAAACAGGGGTTGATGGGCGAGCAGTACTTC.